This record concerns one T cell receptor (beta chain) sequence. Its specificity is unknown. Sequencing was performed with immunoSEQ multiplex PCR; in TCRdb, only in-frame clones are kept and a portion is missing. The sample lists 95,000 to 100,000 clones; roughly 78% were seen once. The data were taken from a study of fetal regulatory T cell absence and autoimmunity. Overall study findings and caveats: Broadly similar TRB gene family usage was seen in pancreas and cord blood. Pancreas TCRs were oligoclonally enriched versus cord blood, some clones over 100-fold.

Germline lookup yields CDR1 SEHNR and CDR2 FQNEAQ (reference sequence). The CDR3 consists of 17 residues. Germline trimming cut 1 base from V and 5 bases from J; bases unmatched to any gene: 10. Sequencing was carried out using pancreas tissue. This sequence originates from a male donor with IPEX syndrome. The chain combines TRBV7-9 with TRBJ2-5; 10 bases are shared with TRBD2. The CDR3: CASSLVPLAGVGETQYF. The CDR3 DNA reads as TGTGCCAGCAGCTTAGTCCCTCTAGCGGGAGTGGGGGAGACCCAGTACTTC.